The 10 T cell receptor beta chains below all came from one sample that was sequenced in a study of PD-1 blockade in classical Hodgkin lymphoma. TCRdb's table, derived via immunoSEQ multiplex PCR, lists solely in-frame clones and lacks some. The repertoire has tens of thousands of clones, around 87% of them found once; the top ten carry roughly 0.47%. The time point is: cycle 4 day 1 (C4D1), after about 6 weeks of nivolumab. No patient escaped relapse after autologous stem cell transplantation, and brentuximab vedotin exposure varied. By magnetic negative selection, CD4+ T cells were purified from thawed PBMCs. Source: CD4+ T cells from blood, taken before the fourth cycle of nivolumab. The receptors derive from a human donor with classical Hodgkin lymphoma.

There are a few counts of this clone. This chain joins TRBV7-8 and TRBJ1-2; 8 bases are a match to TRBD1. The V segment lost 6 bases and the J segment 8 bases; nucleotides outside the gene matches: 14. The germline gives CDR1 SGHVS, CDR2 FQNEAQ. The CDR3 length is 15 residues. The CDR3 DNA follows: TGTGCCAGCAGTCAGATGGACAGGGCGGTGGGGGGCTACACCTTC. Translated, it gives CASSQMDRAVGGYTF.

The chain links TRBV18 to TRBJ2-3, with D hard to call. The CDR3 has 13 amino acids. V lost 2 bases and J 4 bases, leaving 7 bases between the germline ends. The V gene's germline CDR1 is KGHSH and CDR2 LQKENI. This CDR3 reads CASSPSGSDTQYF. DNA of the CDR3: TGTGCCAGCTCACCATCAGGATCAGATACGCAGTATTTT.

The gene calls are TRBV11-2 and TRBJ2-5; D possibly corresponds to TRBD1 (6 bases). CDR1 and CDR2 from the germline V gene are SGHAT and FQNNGV. The CDR3 sequence is 12 residues long. V dropped 5 bases and J dropped 7 bases, with 11 bases sitting between them. CDR3 sequence reads: CASSTGTGTQYF. CDR3 nucleotides: TGTGCCAGCAGCACAGGGACCGGGACCCAGTACTTC.

V usage is TRBV6-1 and J usage is TRBJ1-2; 8 nucleotides agree with TRBD1. Germline values: CDR1 MNHNS, CDR2 SASEGT. V dropped 5 bases and J dropped 5; count of bases not matched to a gene: 10. The CDR3 is 15 amino acids. CDR3 in amino acids: CASSKTGAPGYGYTF. CDR3 sequence (DNA): TGTGCCAGCAGTAAGACAGGGGCCCCCGGGTATGGCTACACCTTC.

The V and J genes are TRBV4-1 and TRBJ1-5, with D unclear. Germline V gene lookup returns CDR1 MGHRA and CDR2 YSYEKL. V was shortened by 1 base and J by 0 bases, with 4 bases between the two germline ends. The CDR3 runs 14 residues. CDR3 coding DNA: TGCGCCAGCAGCCAAGTCCGTAGCAATCAGCCCCAGCATTTT. Its protein is CASSQVRSNQPQHF.

This clone has a single count. The chain recombines TRBV5-1 with TRBJ2-5, with 8 nucleotides matching TRBD2. V was clipped by 4 bases and J by 2 bases; unmatched bases: 10. Germline V gives CDR1 SGHRS, CDR2 YFSETQ. This CDR3 has 16 amino acids. The CDR3 loop reads CASSPGGGGSQETQYF. CDR3 bases: TGCGCCAGCAGCCCGGGTGGCGGGGGGTCACAAGAGACCCAGTACTTC.

The chain uses TRBV2 and TRBJ2-4, with D perhaps assigned TRBD1 or TRBD2 (6 bases each). V shed 8 bases and J shed 5 bases, with 22 bases lying between them. In germline, CDR1 is SNHLY, CDR2 FYNNEI. CDR3 length: 16 amino acids. As DNA, the CDR3 is TGTGCCAGCCAATGGGGGGCAGGGGCCGAGGAAAACATTCAGTACTTC. Protein sequence: CASQWGAGAEENIQYF.

V usage is TRBV6-6 and J usage is TRBJ1-4; maybe TRBD1 (6 bases). Trimming cost V 2 bases and J 8 bases, with 9 bases left between them. The CDR3 has 13 residues. Germline lookup yields CDR1 MNHNY and CDR2 SVGAGI (reference sequence). The CDR3 DNA follows: TGTGCCAGCAGTTACGGTGGGGGCGAAAAACTGTTTTTT. The encoded protein is CASSYGGGEKLFF.

The chain's CDR3 is CASSQGLAGYKSSYEQYF. The CDR3 DNA reads as TGTGCCAGCAGCCAAGGATTAGCGGGGTATAAGAGCTCCTACGAGCAGTACTTC. The chain recombines TRBV4-2 with TRBJ2-7; 8 bases fit TRBD2. The V gene's germline CDR1 is LGHNA and CDR2 YNFKEQ. This CDR3 has 18 residues. With 1 base clipped from V and 0 bases from J, the junction kept 11 bases outside the gene matches.

CDR3 nucleotides: TGTGCCAGCAGCTCAGGCCGTAACACAGATACGCAGTATTTT. This codes for CASSSGRNTDTQYF. The chain couples TRBV5-8 to TRBJ2-3; D is unresolved. With 3 bases removed from V and 2 bases from J, the gap between germline ends came to 10 bases. CDR3 length equals 14 residues. Germline loops: CDR1 SGHTS, CDR2 YDEGEE.